The sample holds many counts of the clone carrying this T cell receptor (beta chain). What it recognizes is unknown. This sample is drawn from a study of T cell repertoires in cytomegalovirus infection. Across the whole study: CMV infection and matching HLA type were both indicated by public TCR beta signatures. Study-wide results and caveats: What dominated the ex vivo response were HLA-C-restricted CMV-specific TCR beta clonotypes. Summed frequency of public TCR beta families distinguished CMV carriers with the relevant HLA.

TCRdb reanalysed the reads using MiXCR and keeps one entry per CDR3 protein. The data show some 350,000 distinct CDR3 sequences, approximately 18% seen once. The clonotype comes from a human donor in good health (CMV status not recorded). Some clones in this sample may be carry-over from other donors' samples. Sequenced material: PBMCs.

CDR3 protein: CASRQGNTIYF. CDR3 DNA: TGTGCCAGCAGACAGGGAAACACCATATATTTT. The J gene is TRBJ1-3, the V gene TRBV25-1; D is unclear. V lost 6 bases and J 4 bases, leaving 4 bases between the germline ends. CDR3 length: 11 residues. Looked up from germline, CDR1 is MGHDK and CDR2 is SYGVNS.